This T cell receptor (beta chain) is drawn from a study of graft-versus-host responses after intestinal transplantation. Study-wide background: Each transplant was multivisceral, liver-intestinal, or isolated intestinal.

Germline CDR1 KGHSH, CDR2 LQKENI. The V gene end was trimmed by 4 bases and the J gene end by 1 base; junction bases not matched to a gene: 18. The CDR3 runs 19 residues. A note on this clone: The antigen remains unidentified.

Clones were sequenced by immunoSEQ multiplex PCR, and TCRdb holds only the in-frame ones, with some missing. This table has approximately 89,000 clones, roughly 92% appearing once. The sequence derives from a human donor who received an intestinal transplant. This material consisted of unstimulated CD4+ T cells sorted from spleen or lymph node cells, taken before intestinal transplant. The chain has TRBV18 and TRBJ2-7; 8 bases map to TRBD1. In DNA form, the CDR3 reads TGTGCCAGCTCACTCCTAGGGACAGGTTCCGTATTAAGGTCCTACGAGCAGTACTTC. This sequence encodes CASSLLGTGSVLRSYEQYF. The full variable domain, rest sourced from reference TRBV18 and TRBJ2-7, is NAGVMQNPRHLVRRRGQEARLRCSPMKGHSHVYWYRQLPEEGLKFMVYLQKENIIDESGMPKERFSAEFPKEGPSILRIQQVVRGDSAAYFCASSLLGTGSVLRSYEQYFGPGTRLTVT.